These 19 T cell receptor beta chains were all obtained from the same sample, sequenced in a study of molecular identifiers for immune sequencing clone quantification (dated by TCRdb to the late 2010s). Library preparation used PCR. TCRdb names Illumina HiSeq 4000 as the instrument used. TCRdb's own reprocessing of the public reads used fastp at Q25 and MiXCR and kept productive beta chains. Rows matching on CDR3 protein sequence are summarized as one entry with the most common DNA and genes. This sample has around 480,000 distinct CDR3 sequences in its table, and about 22% of those were observed once. The ten largest clonotypes hold 0.84% of the sample. Source material: naive CD8+ T cells from blood, with Jurkat cell RNA spiked in. The label giving this sample's cell subset or site can be read as: FACS-sorted CD8+CD4-CCR7+CD45RA+ naive T cells. The receptors originated from a human donor in good health. Some libraries in this study had Jurkat cell RNA spiked in.

This rearrangement joins TRBV19 to TRBJ2-7, with D unclear. The CDR3 length is 14 residues. The germline V and J ends were trimmed by 5 bases and 2 bases, with 13 bases remaining between them. Germline V gives CDR1 LNHDA, CDR2 SQIVND (reference sequence). CDR3: CASSLRQGTYEQYF. The DNA of the CDR3 is TGTGCCAGTAGTCTTAGACAAGGGACCTACGAGCAGTACTTC. The full variable domain, rest sourced from reference TRBV19 and TRBJ2-7, is DGGITQSPKYLFRKEGQNVTLSCEQNLNHDAMYWYRQDPGQGLRLIYYSQIVNDFQKGDIAEGYSVSREKKESFPLTVTSAQKNPTAFYLCASSLRQGTYEQYFGPGTRLTVT.

The gene calls are TRBV6-6 and TRBJ2-1; 12 bases match TRBD1. Germline-derived CDR1 and CDR2 are MNHNY and SVGAGI (reference sequence). Trimming removed 2 bases from V and 6 bases from J; junction bases left unmatched: 11. This CDR3 region has 18 residues. The DNA for the CDR3 is TGTGCCAGCAGTTACACCTTCCCCGGGACAGGGGGCCTCAATGAGCAGTTCTTC. Amino acids: CASSYTFPGTGGLNEQFF.

A word on this clonotype: A read error may explain this, as a much larger clone is one base away. The V and J genes are TRBV21-1 and TRBJ2-7. TRBV21-1 is designated a pseudogene. The CDR3 totals 15 residues. The CDR3 DNA sequence: TGTGCCAGCGGCCTACGGACGCCTAGCTCCTACGAGCAGTACTTC. It encodes CASGLRTPSSYEQYF.

This clonotype was seen ten or more times. The V and J genes are TRBV7-9 and TRBJ2-1; perhaps D is TRBD1 or TRBD2 (5 bases each). Trimming pared 4 bases from V and 9 bases from J, leaving 13 bases between. The CDR3 sequence is 13 residues long. CDR1 SEHNR and CDR2 FQNEAQ come from the germline V gene (reference sequence). The CDR3 DNA reads TGTGCCAGCAGCTCCCCCAGGGACGGTGAGCAGTTCTTC. Protein: CASSSPRDGEQFF.

Worth noting for this clonotype: Mismatch with germline at one junction end may stem from a read error. CDR3 nucleotide sequence: TGCAGTGTCAGATCAACTAATGAAAAACTGTCTTTT. This encodes CSVRSTNEKLSF. This rearrangement joins TRBV20-1 to TRBJ1-4; unclear D gene. The CDR3 is made up of 12 amino acids. The V gene's germline CDR1 is DFQATT and CDR2 SNEGSKA (reference sequence).

J is TRBJ2-7 and V is TRBV7-2; tentatively, D is TRBD1 (5 bases). The germline V gene encodes CDR1 SGHTA and CDR2 FQGNSA. The CDR3 consists of 15 residues. V lost 5 bases and J lost 2, with 16 bases in between. Written as DNA, the CDR3 is TGTGCCAGCAGCCCAGGGTTTGGCTTCCCCTACGAGCAGTACTTC. Its translation: CASSPGFGFPYEQYF.

V and J are TRBV7-6 and TRBJ2-1; TRBD2 is a possible D gene (6 bases). V was cut by 5 bases and J by 5 bases, with 22 bases left in between. Germline V lookup: CDR1 SGHVS, CDR2 FNYEAQ. The CDR3 is 17 amino acids. CDR3 coding DNA: TGTGCCAGCAGCCGTTCAATGGCCGGGGACTTTGACAATGAGCAGTTCTTC. Protein product: CASSRSMAGDFDNEQFF.

This clonotype was seen more than once but under ten times. The genes are TRBV6-6 and TRBJ2-7; 10 nucleotides line up with TRBD2. Germline-derived CDR1 and CDR2 are MNHNY and SVGAGI (reference sequence). The CDR3 sequence is 15 residues long. V trimming: 6 bases; J trimming: 7 bases; junction bases outside the gene matches: 12. The CDR3 DNA sequence: TGTGCCAGCAGCAGTACACTAGCGGGAATGGGGGAGCAGTACTTC. Its translation: CASSSTLAGMGEQYF.

The rearrangement links TRBV2 to TRBJ2-7; either TRBD1 or TRBD2 may supply D (6 bases each). Germline V gene data show CDR1 as SNHLY and CDR2 as FYNNEI. The CDR3 totals 15 residues. Trimming removed 6 bases at V and 0 bases at J, with 15 bases between. CDR3 in DNA: TGTGCCAGCAGCATGAATTCGGGGGCCTCCTACGAGCAGTACTTC. This encodes CASSMNSGASYEQYF.

This clonotype showed up just a few times. This sequence joins TRBV11-2 and TRBJ2-7; maybe TRBD1 (5 bases). This CDR3 contains 13 residues. Trimming removed 3 bases at V and 3 bases at J, with 9 bases between. Germline CDR1 and CDR2: SGHAT and FQNNGV. CDR3 bases: TGTGCCAGCAGCTTGGGGCCCTTCTACGAGCAGTACTTC. Translation gives CASSLGPFYEQYF.

This clonotype was observed at least ten times. The chain combines TRBV6-5 with TRBJ2-1; D may be TRBD2 (5 bases). Per the germline V gene, CDR1 is MNHEY and CDR2 is SVGAGI. With 0 bases removed from V and 5 bases from J, the gap between germline ends came to 5 bases. The CDR3 runs 13 residues. The CDR3 sequence: CASSYSGDNEQFF. CDR3 in DNA: TGTGCCAGCAGTTACTCGGGAGACAATGAGCAGTTCTTC.

This clonotype was counted ten times or more. The chain uses TRBV28 and TRBJ2-3; TRBD1 matches 7 bases. V shed 6 bases, J shed 1 base, and the junction held 7 bases outside the gene matches. The germline V gene has CDR1 MDHEN and CDR2 SYDVKM. The CDR3 extends over 15 amino acids. The CDR3: CASRSGTEGTDTQYF. CDR3 nucleotide sequence: TGTGCCAGCAGATCCGGGACAGAGGGCACAGATACGCAGTATTTT.

This clonotype was counted many times. The chain couples TRBV7-9 to TRBJ1-4; D is unresolved. The germline gives CDR1 SEHNR, CDR2 FQNEAQ (reference sequence). The CDR3 is 15 residues long. V was cut by 1 base and J by 6 bases, with 12 bases left in between. The CDR3 loop reads CASSLGWIADEKLFF. The CDR3 region has the DNA TGTGCCAGCAGCTTAGGATGGATTGCGGATGAAAAACTGTTTTTT.

This clonotype was counted a few times. This chain connects TRBV10-3 to TRBJ2-2, with D perhaps TRBD1 (6 bases). Germline V CDR1 and CDR2: ENHRY, SYGVKD. Trimming pared 4 bases from V and 1 base from J, leaving 7 bases between. The CDR3 has 14 amino acids. CDR3 amino acids: CAISATGNTGELFF. The CDR3 nucleotides are TGTGCCATCAGTGCGACAGGGAACACCGGGGAGCTGTTTTTT.

A word on this clonotype: Relative to the germline gene, one junction end is altered; a read error may explain this. The CDR3 sequence: CASGLSRANEQYF. DNA for the CDR3: TGTGCCAGCGGTTTATCGAGGGCGAACGAGCAGTACTTC. The chain combines TRBV27 with TRBJ2-7; TRBD2 is a possible D gene (5 bases). This CDR3 comprises 13 residues. CDR1 is MNHEY and CDR2 is SMNVEV in the germline V gene (reference sequence).

A single count supports this clonotype. The gene calls are TRBV12-3 or TRBV12-4 and TRBJ2-1, with D unclear. The CDR3 has 11 residues. V was trimmed by 7 bases and J by 7 bases, leaving 8 bases between them. The CDR3 nucleotides read TGTGCCAGCACTAATAGGAATGAGCAGTTCTTC. Translation gives CASTNRNEQFF.

Points on this clonotype: A much larger clone sits a single nucleotide away, making a read error possible. The chain is built from TRBV7-9 and TRBJ2-2; D is uncertain. The CDR3 loop spans 16 amino acids. Deletions cut 7 bases from V and 3 bases from J, with 18 bases between. From germline, CDR1 is SEHNR and CDR2 FQNEAQ (reference sequence). The CDR3 DNA sequence: TGTGCCAGCATCTCCGATGGGCAGACGGACACCGGGGAGCTGTTTTTT. It codes for CASISDGQTDTGELFF. Combining the CDR3 with reference TRBV7-9 and TRBJ2-2 gives the whole variable domain DTGVSQNPRHKITKRGQNVTFRCDPISEHNRLYWYRQTLGQGPEFLTYFQNEAQLEKSRLLSDRFSAERPKGSFSTLEIQRTEQGDSAMYLCASISDGQTDTGELFFGEGSRLTVL.

The table lists this clonotype with a few counts. The CDR3 coding sequence is TGTGCCAGCAGCCCGACAGGGGTCGGCGAGCAGTACTTC. It encodes CASSPTGVGEQYF. The rearrangement links TRBV7-6 to TRBJ2-7; 8 nucleotides match TRBD1. CDR1 and CDR2 (germline): SGHVS, FNYEAQ. The CDR3 length is 13 residues. Trimming cost V 5 bases and J 6 bases; bases outside gene matches: 6.

The rearrangement uses TRBV6-5 and TRBJ2-1; 9 bases are a match to TRBD1. V lost 2 bases to trimming and J lost 9 bases; unmatched junction nucleotides: 5. Germline V gene sequence: CDR1 MNHEY, CDR2 SVGAGI. This CDR3 is built from 14 residues. The CDR3 protein is CASSYNDRGVEQFF. The CDR3 coding sequence is TGTGCCAGCAGTTACAATGACAGGGGGGTTGAGCAGTTCTTC.